Listed here is a single T cell receptor (beta chain). Its antigen is unknown. Nothing much larger sits one base from this clone, and base qualities are not available. At the junction V is shortened by 5 bases and J by 4 bases; bases outside the gene matches: 9. From the cysteine through the phenylalanine, the CDR3 covers 17 amino acids. Only CDR3 DNA remains: 51 bases, in frame from the first base. For CDR1 and CDR2, the germline V gene (reference sequence) lists SEHNR and FQNEAQ. These data come from a study of T cell responses to AZD1222 COVID-19 vaccine listed by TCRdb under 2021. Notes on the research overall: AZD1222 recipients given second doses at about 4 weeks or at about 12 weeks were pooled, since spike-specific TCR depth and breadth were not found to differ between the two schedules. TCR sequencing was performed for fewer than 250 trial participants, of whom around 200 were given two doses of AZD1222 and approximately 26 were given two doses of MenACWY control vaccine. Trial participants were enrolled by age into subgroups of 18-55, 56-69 and 70-plus years, and roughly 150, 30 and 60 TCR-sequenced participants, respectively, were included in these subgroups.

Explained via the paper, the time point label denotes: baseline before first vaccination. The vaccinee samples were drawn from two UK trials, COV001 and COV002, one of which was a single-blind randomized controlled phase 2/3 trial testing AZD1222 (ChAdOx1 nCoV-19) in healthy adults. Trial participant PBMC samples were collected at day 0 and day 28 after the second dose for TCRbeta chain sequencing. Broad study findings and their caveats: The whole spike protein was spanned by vaccine-associated CD4 TCRs, and dominant responses were seen in regions 160-218 and 743-854. Because no day 14 peak-response samples were available, the repertoires could be characterized only after the peak T cell response. Epitopes outside the regions mutated in the B.1.351 and B.1.1.7 variants were reportedly recognized by nearly half of the unique spike-specific TCRs. A significant rise in spike-specific TCR breadth and depth was observed after two AZD1222 doses relative to day 0 and relative to MenACWY recipients. Only a handful of AZD1222 recipients were SARS-CoV-2 seropositive at baseline, limiting conclusions about previously exposed vaccinees. Most participants were white British and females outnumbered males, and the authors suggested that clonal diversity may have been underestimated. In the small 56-69-year group, the increase in depth fell short of significance, most likely because of low power.

The CDR3 regions of human TCRbeta chains were analyzed by immunosequencing. Turning to the authors' computational methods: TCRs in the repertoires were compared against a reference library of SARS-CoV-2-specific TCRs that had been generated with the MIRA antigen-specificity platform. Breadth was defined as the fraction of unique TCRs that were SARS-CoV-2-associated. Depth was defined as the fraction of total T cells that were SARS-CoV-2-associated. Using the MIRA data, every spike-specific TCR was mapped to the spike region that the TCR reacted to and assigned to either a CD4 or a CD8 class. Log10-transformed breadth and depth values were compared by one-way ANOVA with Sidak's multiple comparisons tests. TCRdb took over this immuneACCESS table, retaining in-frame rearrangements with V and J assigned. Such tables are incomplete; in checked studies, under half of the missing clones stem from an unresolved V gene, and the remainder is unexplained. V, J and clone size derive from that table, while D and trimming were established from the DNA sequence. The sample includes more than 85,000 clones, with 65% to 85% observed a single time. Around 4.6% of the sample is held by the ten biggest clonotypes.

The receptor comes from an adult in good health. The sequence is built from TRBV7-9 and TRBJ2-1; TRBD2 matches 12 bases in the middle. Source: peripheral blood, taken on day 0 of AZD1222 vaccination. For the CDR3, the sequence is CASSPASGTSGYNEQFF. The base sequence is TGTGCCAGCAGCCCCGCCTCCGGGACTAGCGGGTACAATGAGCAGTTCTTC.